This is a list of T cell receptor beta chains from one sample in a study of blood T cell repertoires in COVID-19. Sequencing was performed with immunoSEQ multiplex PCR; in TCRdb, only in-frame clones are kept and a portion is missing. The sample shows about 290,000 clones, around 90% of them seen only once. Sequenced input: PBMCs or T cells enriched from blood (not recorded which). Receptors originate from a woman aged 40 to 50 who had recovered from COVID-19. CDR3s include the opening cysteine and the closing phenylalanine or tryptophan. Each record gives: J gene, clone size, V gene, D gene, CDR3 protein, CDR3 DNA. The D gene is left open where the match is weak. A row's size may be missing; if present it is once, few, many or a size class.

J gene: TRBJ1-2; clone size: .; V gene: TRBV3-1/TRBV3-2; D gene: .; CDR3 protein: CASSPTASWGYTF; CDR3 DNA: TGTGCCAGCAGCCCGACAGCGTCTTGGGGCTACACCTTC
J gene: TRBJ2-6; clone size: .; V gene: TRBV5-4; D gene: TRBD2; CDR3 protein: CASSTRLAGVVGANVLTF; CDR3 DNA: TGTGCCAGCAGCACACGACTAGCGGGAGTAGTAGGGGCCAACGTCCTGACTTTC
J gene: TRBJ2-7; clone size: .; V gene: TRBV30; D gene: TRBD2; CDR3 protein: CASQGGQGTSGSYEQYF; CDR3 DNA: TGTGCCTCCCAGGGTGGACAGGGAACTAGCGGGAGCTACGAGCAGTACTTC
J gene: TRBJ1-4; clone size: .; V gene: TRBV6-5; D gene: .; CDR3 protein: CASSSTGATNEKLFF; CDR3 DNA: TGTGCCAGCAGTTCAACGGGGGCAACTAATGAAAAACTGTTTTTT
J gene: TRBJ1-5; clone size: once; V gene: TRBV7-9; D gene: .; CDR3 protein: CASSPNHSNQPQHF; CDR3 DNA: TGTGCCAGCAGCCCAAATCATAGCAATCAGCCCCAGCATTTT
J gene: TRBJ2-3; clone size: .; V gene: TRBV3-1/TRBV3-2; D gene: TRBD2; CDR3 protein: CASSGTSGGFGTDTQYF; CDR3 DNA: TGTGCCAGCAGCGGGACTAGCGGGGGGTTTGGCACAGATACGCAGTATTTT
J gene: TRBJ2-7; clone size: .; V gene: TRBV29-1; D gene: .; CDR3 protein: CSVEDSDRGREQYF; CDR3 DNA: TGCAGCGTTGAAGATTCGGATCGTGGGAGGGAGCAGTACTTC
J gene: TRBJ2-5; clone size: .; V gene: TRBV5-6; D gene: TRBD1; CDR3 protein: CASSLVLGTGTGLSETQYF; CDR3 DNA: TGTGCCAGCAGCTTGGTTCTCGGGACAGGGACGGGGCTTTCGGAGACCCAGTACTTC
J gene: TRBJ2-7; clone size: .; V gene: TRBV6-1; D gene: TRBD1; CDR3 protein: CASSETGGWYEQYF; CDR3 DNA: TGTGCCAGCAGTGAAACAGGGGGCTGGTACGAGCAGTACTTC
J gene: TRBJ2-5; clone size: .; V gene: TRBV2; D gene: .; CDR3 protein: CASSEAKAGTHF; CDR3 DNA: TGTGCCAGCAGTGAAGCAAAGGCGGGAACTCACTTC
J gene: TRBJ2-7; clone size: .; V gene: TRBV6-5; D gene: TRBD1; CDR3 protein: CASSVQGAYEQYF; CDR3 DNA: TGTGCCAGCTCGGTACAGGGGGCCTACGAGCAGTACTTC
J gene: TRBJ1-1; clone size: once; V gene: TRBV5-1; D gene: .; CDR3 protein: CASGQTGNTEAFF; CDR3 DNA: TGCGCCAGCGGACAGACTGGGAACACTGAAGCTTTCTTT
J gene: TRBJ2-7; clone size: .; V gene: TRBV18; D gene: TRBD1; CDR3 protein: CASSPRVGDRGAYEQYF; CDR3 DNA: TGTGCCAGCTCACCACGGGTCGGGGACAGGGGTGCCTACGAGCAGTACTTC
J gene: TRBJ2-1; clone size: .; V gene: TRBV7-2; D gene: TRBD2; CDR3 protein: CASSLSGTTYNEQFF; CDR3 DNA: TGTGCCAGCAGCTTATCTGGGACTACATACAATGAGCAGTTCTTC
J gene: TRBJ1-5; clone size: few; V gene: TRBV19; D gene: .; CDR3 protein: CASSIPRGSQFTLNQPQHF; CDR3 DNA: TGTGCCAGTAGTATACCCCGGGGGTCCCAATTTACCCTCAATCAGCCCCAGCATTTT
J gene: TRBJ2-1; clone size: .; V gene: TRBV7-2; D gene: TRBD2; CDR3 protein: CASSRASGGNSEQFF; CDR3 DNA: TGTGCCAGCAGCCGTGCTAGCGGGGGGAACAGTGAGCAGTTCTTC
J gene: TRBJ1-2; clone size: few; V gene: TRBV27; D gene: .; CDR3 protein: CASSPLQAGNYGYTF; CDR3 DNA: TGTGCCAGCAGTCCCCTGCAGGCTGGGAACTATGGCTACACCTTC
J gene: TRBJ1-6; clone size: .; V gene: TRBV10-3; D gene: .; CDR3 protein: CAISRQGSGNSPLHF; CDR3 DNA: TGTGCCATCAGCCGGCAGGGGAGTGGGAATTCACCCCTCCACTTT
J gene: TRBJ1-1; clone size: few; V gene: TRBV30; D gene: .; CDR3 protein: CAWSGQLNTEAFF; CDR3 DNA: TGTGCCTGGAGTGGACAGCTGAACACTGAAGCTTTCTTT
J gene: TRBJ2-5; clone size: .; V gene: TRBV9; D gene: TRBD2; CDR3 protein: CASSPGLAVQETQYF; CDR3 DNA: TGTGCCAGCAGTCCCGGACTAGCGGTACAAGAGACCCAGTACTTC
J gene: TRBJ2-7; clone size: few; V gene: TRBV18; D gene: TRBD1; CDR3 protein: CASSPRTGGYEQYF; CDR3 DNA: TGTGCCAGCTCACCACGGACAGGCGGTTACGAGCAGTACTTC
J gene: TRBJ2-5; clone size: .; V gene: TRBV19; D gene: .; CDR3 protein: CASSRRRRETQYF; CDR3 DNA: TGTGCCAGTAGTCGCCGACGGCGGGAGACCCAGTACTTC
J gene: TRBJ2-1; clone size: once; V gene: TRBV7-8; D gene: .; CDR3 protein: CASSSERLGGNEQFF; CDR3 DNA: TGTGCCAGCAGCTCAGAACGACTAGGAGGGAATGAGCAGTTCTTC
J gene: TRBJ1-3; clone size: .; V gene: TRBV30; D gene: .; CDR3 protein: CAWSPTFKTGNTIYF; CDR3 DNA: TGTGCCTGGAGTCCCACTTTTAAGACTGGAAACACCATATATTTT
J gene: TRBJ1-1; clone size: .; V gene: TRBV2; D gene: .; CDR3 protein: CASSRNRANTEAFF; CDR3 DNA: TGTGCCAGCAGTCGGAACAGAGCCAACACTGAAGCTTTCTTT
J gene: TRBJ1-1; clone size: .; V gene: TRBV10-3; D gene: .; CDR3 protein: CAISDSGMNTEAFF; CDR3 DNA: TGTGCCATCAGTGATTCAGGGATGAACACTGAAGCTTTCTTT
J gene: TRBJ2-1; clone size: .; V gene: TRBV27; D gene: TRBD2; CDR3 protein: CATRLARTSYNEQFF; CDR3 DNA: TGTGCCACTAGACTAGCTAGAACCTCCTACAATGAGCAGTTCTTC
J gene: TRBJ2-6; clone size: .; V gene: TRBV29-1; D gene: TRBD1; CDR3 protein: CSVESGTGVSGANVLTF; CDR3 DNA: TGCAGCGTTGAGTCCGGGACAGGGGTGAGTGGGGCCAACGTCCTGACTTTC
J gene: TRBJ1-1; clone size: once; V gene: TRBV18; D gene: .; CDR3 protein: CASSPQAGNTEAFF; CDR3 DNA: TGTGCCAGCTCACCACAAGCAGGGAACACTGAAGCTTTCTTT
J gene: TRBJ2-3; clone size: .; V gene: TRBV4-2; D gene: .; CDR3 protein: CASSPWGGPSTDTQYF; CDR3 DNA: TGTGCCAGCAGCCCTTGGGGCGGTCCTAGCACAGATACGCAGTATTTT
J gene: TRBJ1-6; clone size: .; V gene: TRBV11-2; D gene: .; CDR3 protein: CASSLEWAQSPLHF; CDR3 DNA: TGTGCCAGCAGCCTTGAGTGGGCCCAATCACCCCTCCACTTT
J gene: TRBJ2-1; clone size: .; V gene: TRBV20-1; D gene: .; CDR3 protein: CSARVSREQFF; CDR3 DNA: TGCAGTGCTAGAGTTTCTCGTGAGCAGTTCTTC
J gene: TRBJ1-4; clone size: .; V gene: TRBV5-1; D gene: TRBD1; CDR3 protein: CASSQTGGVHEKLFF; CDR3 DNA: TGCGCCAGCAGCCAAACAGGGGGCGTGCATGAAAAACTGTTTTTT
J gene: TRBJ1-2; clone size: .; V gene: TRBV5-8; D gene: .; CDR3 protein: CASSRNSYGYTF; CDR3 DNA: TGTGCCAGCAGCCGTAACAGCTATGGCTACACCTTC
J gene: TRBJ1-5; clone size: .; V gene: TRBV28; D gene: .; CDR3 protein: CASGGANWQGDGNQPQHF; CDR3 DNA: TGTGCCAGCGGGGGGGCCAACTGGCAGGGTGATGGCAATCAGCCCCAGCATTTT
J gene: TRBJ1-1; clone size: .; V gene: TRBV7-3; D gene: .; CDR3 protein: CASSTTMNTEAFF; CDR3 DNA: TGTGCCAGCAGCACGACAATGAACACTGAAGCTTTCTTT
J gene: TRBJ2-7; clone size: .; V gene: TRBV2; D gene: .; CDR3 protein: CASGLETGDEQYF; CDR3 DNA: TGTGCCAGCGGCCTAGAGACGGGGGACGAGCAGTACTTC
J gene: TRBJ2-6; clone size: .; V gene: TRBV5-4; D gene: .; CDR3 protein: CASSPGASGANVLTF; CDR3 DNA: TGTGCCAGCAGCCCCGGAGCCTCTGGGGCCAACGTCCTGACTTTC
J gene: TRBJ1-5; clone size: .; V gene: TRBV5-8; D gene: .; CDR3 protein: CASSRRVGSSNQPQHF; CDR3 DNA: TGTGCCAGCAGCCGGCGGGTCGGGTCGAGCAATCAGCCCCAGCATTTT
J gene: TRBJ2-7; clone size: .; V gene: TRBV30; D gene: .; CDR3 protein: CAWSVTQSYEQYF; CDR3 DNA: TGTGCCTGGAGTGTTACCCAGTCCTACGAGCAGTACTTC
J gene: TRBJ1-5; clone size: .; V gene: TRBV6-1; D gene: .; CDR3 protein: CASSEILRHLNQPQHF; CDR3 DNA: TGTGCCAGCAGTGAAATCTTGCGACACCTTAATCAGCCCCAGCATTTT
J gene: TRBJ2-5; clone size: .; V gene: TRBV6-1; D gene: TRBD2; CDR3 protein: CASSGNSGAGEETQYF; CDR3 DNA: TGTGCCAGCAGTGGGAATAGCGGGGCGGGAGAAGAGACCCAGTACTTC
J gene: TRBJ2-5; clone size: once; V gene: TRBV19; D gene: TRBD2; CDR3 protein: CASSIASSGGALQETQYF; CDR3 DNA: TGTGCCAGTAGTATCGCGTCTAGCGGGGGGGCCCTCCAAGAGACCCAGTACTTC
J gene: TRBJ1-5; clone size: .; V gene: TRBV23-1; D gene: .; CDR3 protein: CASSQSGEIEGNQPQHF; CDR3 DNA: TGCGCCAGCAGTCAATCGGGAGAGATTGAAGGCAATCAGCCCCAGCATTTT
J gene: TRBJ2-7; clone size: .; V gene: TRBV4-3; D gene: TRBD1; CDR3 protein: CASSQDRGTGRYEQYF; CDR3 DNA: TGCGCCAGCAGCCAAGATAGAGGGACAGGCCGCTACGAGCAGTACTTC
J gene: TRBJ1-5; clone size: .; V gene: TRBV6-1; D gene: .; CDR3 protein: CASSKGRGADSNQPQHF; CDR3 DNA: TGTGCCAGCAGTAAAGGACGGGGAGCAGATAGCAATCAGCCCCAGCATTTT